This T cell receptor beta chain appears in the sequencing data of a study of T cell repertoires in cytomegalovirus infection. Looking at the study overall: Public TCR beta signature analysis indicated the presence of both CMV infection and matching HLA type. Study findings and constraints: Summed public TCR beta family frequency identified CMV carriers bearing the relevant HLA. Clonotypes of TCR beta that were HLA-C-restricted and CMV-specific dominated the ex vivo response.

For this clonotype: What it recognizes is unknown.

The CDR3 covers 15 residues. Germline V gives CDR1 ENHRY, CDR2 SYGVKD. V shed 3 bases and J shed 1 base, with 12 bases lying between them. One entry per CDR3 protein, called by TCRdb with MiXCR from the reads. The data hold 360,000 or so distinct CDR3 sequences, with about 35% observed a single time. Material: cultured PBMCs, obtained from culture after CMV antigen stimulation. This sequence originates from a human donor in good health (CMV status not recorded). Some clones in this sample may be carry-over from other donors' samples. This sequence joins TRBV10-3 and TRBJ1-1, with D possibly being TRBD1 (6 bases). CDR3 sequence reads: CAISDPGEANTEAFF. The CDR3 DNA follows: TGTGCCATCAGTGATCCAGGGGAGGCGAACACTGAAGCTTTCTTT.